The clone carrying this TCR beta chain was seen a handful of times. Its antigen remains unidentified. The data were taken from a study of T cell repertoires in cytomegalovirus infection. Study context: Peptides in the study included HLA-C-restricted and HLA-B-restricted CMV epitopes.

One entry per CDR3 protein results from TCRdb running MiXCR on the reads. Of more than 300,000 distinct CDR3 sequences listed, about 35% are singletons. CDR1 is SGHRS, CDR2 YFSETQ, per germline. J lost 1 base, V lost 4 bases, and 6 bases had no gene match. The CDR3 covers 15 residues. Broader study findings: CMV-specific HLA-C-restricted TCR beta clonotypes dominated the ex vivo response.

The source material was cultured PBMCs, sampled from culture after CMV antigen stimulation. V usage is TRBV5-1 and J usage is TRBJ2-5; TRBD1 matches 8 bases. The receptor's source is a human donor in good health (CMV status not recorded). Some clones in this sample may be carry-over from other donors' samples. The CDR3 loop reads CASSPATGGQETQYF. CDR3 in DNA: TGCGCCAGCAGCCCAGCAACAGGGGGCCAAGAGACCCAGTACTTC.